One sample yielded the 17 T cell receptor beta chains listed below, sequenced in a study of OX40 agonist ivuxolimab in advanced cancers. The table came from immunoSEQ multiplex PCR; TCRdb's copy has only in-frame clones and leaves some out. The sample records roughly 56,000 clones, roughly 87% being singletons. The sequences come from CD4+ or CD8+ T cells sorted from blood, collected in a trial of the OX40 agonist ivuxolimab. The receptors derive from an adult with an advanced solid tumor such as melanoma, head and neck, liver or kidney cancer.

The V and J genes are TRBV19 and TRBJ2-5; 8 bases are shared with TRBD1. V was clipped by 3 bases and J by 5 bases; unmatched bases: 5. The CDR3 is made up of 14 amino acids. CDR1 and CDR2 from the germline V gene are LNHDA and SQIVND (reference sequence). For the CDR3, the DNA is TGTGCCAGTAGTATCGGTACAGGGGGGGAGACCCAGTACTTC. It yields the protein CASSIGTGGETQYF.

A single count supports this clone. The rearrangement links TRBV28 to TRBJ2-2; TRBD2 matches 11 bases. The germline gives CDR1 MDHEN, CDR2 SYDVKM. The CDR3 is 16 amino acids. The V and J ends lost 2 bases and 5 bases, in that order; junction bases with no gene match: 4. The CDR3 DNA sequence: TGTGCCAGCAGTTTACTAGCGGGAGGTTTTACCGGGGAGCTGTTTTTT. This sequence encodes CASSLLAGGFTGELFF.

V is TRBV7-8 and J is TRBJ1-5, with 10 bases fitting TRBD1. Germline V lookup: CDR1 SGHVS, CDR2 FQNEAQ. V gave up 1 base and J gave up 6 bases; unmatched junction bases: 9. This CDR3 contains 17 residues. CDR3 DNA sequence: TGTGCCAGCAGCTTAGGGACAGGGGGAATTGCTAGTCAGCCCCAGCATTTT. Amino acid sequence: CASSLGTGGIASQPQHF.

The chain recombines TRBV28 with TRBJ2-3; 14 bases match TRBD2. Trimming removed 3 bases from V and 4 bases from J; junction bases left unmatched: 9. CDR1 is MDHEN, CDR2 SYDVKM, per germline. The CDR3 loop spans 18 amino acids. CDR3 in amino acids: CASSFTPGLAGGADTQYF. CDR3 coding DNA: TGTGCCAGCAGTTTTACCCCCGGACTAGCGGGAGGCGCAGATACGCAGTATTTT.

The chain recombines TRBV21-1 with TRBJ2-7; the table's D gene call, TRBD1, was not cross checked with the DNA. TRBV21-1 is labeled a pseudogene. The CDR3 consists of 18 residues. The CDR3 is CASSKALTTVIGEYEQYF. In DNA, the CDR3 is TGTGCCAGCAGCAAAGCGCTTACGACGGTCATAGGGGAATACGAGCAGTACTTC.

The chain has TRBV6-5 and TRBJ2-3, with 8 positions matching TRBD2. V was pared by 6 bases and J by 2 bases, with 7 bases of the junction left unmatched. CDR1 is MNHEY and CDR2 is SVGAGI in the germline V gene. This CDR3 is 15 amino acids long. The CDR3 reads CASSPGSGVTDTQYF. The CDR3 DNA is TGTGCCAGCAGCCCGGGTAGCGGGGTCACAGATACGCAGTATTTT.

This sequence joins TRBV5-1 and TRBJ2-2; D uncertain. Looked up from germline, CDR1 is SGHRS and CDR2 is YFSETQ. Trimming left V 0 bases short and J 5 bases short, with 5 bases between. The CDR3 loop spans 13 amino acids. CDR3 sequence: CASSLEVTGELFF. Here the CDR3 DNA reads TGCGCCAGCAGCTTGGAGGTAACCGGGGAGCTGTTTTTT.

This clone was picked up one time. The chain joins TRBV2 to TRBJ1-2; no clear D. The germline V gene encodes CDR1 SNHLY and CDR2 FYNNEI. The germline V and J ends were trimmed by 4 bases and 0 bases, with 9 bases remaining between them. The CDR3 contains 14 residues. The CDR3: CASSVGEANYGYTF. CDR3 nucleotide sequence: TGTGCCAGCAGTGTCGGCGAAGCTAACTATGGCTACACCTTC.

The chain couples TRBV19 to TRBJ1-1, with a weak D call TRBD1 (5 bases). The CDR3 length is 13 residues. The germline V gene has CDR1 LNHDA and CDR2 SQIVND (reference sequence). The V end lost 4 bases, the J end lost 8 bases, and 14 bases lay between the germline ends. The CDR3: CASSSGGIGEAFF. The CDR3 nucleotides are TGTGCCAGTAGTAGTGGGGGAATAGGCGAAGCTTTCTTT.

The rearrangement links TRBV7-2 to TRBJ2-7; TRBD1 agrees at 7 bases. V lost 4 bases and J lost 5; bases outside the gene matches: 11. CDR1 SGHTA and CDR2 FQGNSA come from the germline V gene. This CDR3 spans 15 amino acids. The CDR3 is CASSSPDRDVHEQYF. The CDR3 nucleotides read TGTGCCAGCAGCTCCCCCGACAGGGACGTCCACGAGCAGTACTTC.

This clone has a single count. The CDR3 region is CASSLAGLAGGGTGELFF. The CDR3, as DNA: TGTGCCAGCAGCTTAGCGGGACTAGCGGGAGGGGGGACCGGGGAGCTGTTTTTT. The rearrangement uses TRBV7-2 and TRBJ2-2; 16 bases line up with TRBD2. Germline V gene lookup returns CDR1 SGHTA and CDR2 FQGNSA. The CDR3 spans 18 residues. V lost 0 bases and J lost 5; bases outside the gene matches: 3.

The V gene is TRBV7-9, the J gene TRBJ2-1; TRBD2 agrees at 9 bases. The CDR3 length is 13 residues. Germline loops: CDR1 SEHNR, CDR2 FQNEAQ (reference sequence). The junction had 7 bases not matched to a gene; V was cut back by 7 bases and J by 9 bases. DNA of the CDR3: TGTGCCAGCAACCCGGGACTAGCTATTGAGCAGTTCTTC. Its translation: CASNPGLAIEQFF.

This clone was counted only a few times. The chain combines TRBV7-3 with TRBJ1-1; D is ambiguous. Germline loops: CDR1 SGHTA, CDR2 FQGTGA. The CDR3 is 15 amino acids. V was trimmed by 8 bases and J by 1 base, leaving 17 bases between them. For the CDR3, the DNA is TGTGCCAGCCCGAACGGAGAGGGCCCGAACACTGAAGCTTTCTTT. This gives the protein CASPNGEGPNTEAFF.

The genes are TRBV19 and TRBJ2-5; 10 bases align to TRBD2. From germline, CDR1 is LNHDA and CDR2 SQIVND (reference sequence). J gave up 4 bases and V 2 bases, and 7 bases lay outside the gene matches. The CDR3 consists of 16 residues. CDR3 in DNA: TGTGCCAGTAGTATACTAGCGGGAGCACGTGGAGAGACCCAGTACTTC. It translates to CASSILAGARGETQYF.

This clone was counted only a few times. The chain has TRBV28 and TRBJ1-5, with D perhaps matching TRBD1 (5 bases). The length of the CDR3 is 16 residues. Per germline, CDR1 MDHEN and CDR2 SYDVKM. V was cut by 3 bases and J by 4 bases, with 16 bases left in between. CDR3 DNA: TGTGCCAGCAGTTTGGAGTTTCAGGGTCGGAATCAGCCCCAGCATTTT. As protein: CASSLEFQGRNQPQHF.

The gene calls are TRBV19 and TRBJ1-4; possibly TRBD1 for D (6 bases). The V end was cut by 3 bases, the J end by 7 bases, with 12 bases between. There are 14 residues in the CDR3. Germline lookup yields CDR1 LNHDA and CDR2 SQIVND (reference sequence). The CDR3 bases are TGTGCCAGTAGTATCGGGGACACCTCTGAAAAACTGTTTTTT. It codes for CASSIGDTSEKLFF.

J is TRBJ2-6 and V is TRBV7-9; D remains unclear. V was trimmed by 4 bases and J by 5 bases, leaving 21 bases between them. The CDR3 loop spans 18 amino acids. CDR1 SEHNR and CDR2 FQNEAQ come from the germline V gene (reference sequence). In DNA, the CDR3 is TGTGCCAGCAGCTGGGGAAAATCCAGACAAAGTCGGGCCAACGTCCTGACTTTC. Encoded protein: CASSWGKSRQSRANVLTF.